This T cell receptor beta chain was profiled in a study of control samples from healthy donors and cancer patients. The CDR3 has 16 amino acids. Germline CDR1 LGHDT, CDR2 YNNKEL (reference sequence). Unmatched junction bases numbered 4, after V lost 3 bases and J lost 2 bases. In its sample, this clone was seen once. Libraries were prepared by immunoSEQ multiplex PCR; TCRdb keeps only in-frame clonotypes and omits some of them. The data contain 120,000 or so clones, around nine tenths of them singletons. The source material was blood. The source is a man aged 25 to 40 in good health. This chain uses TRBV3-1 (or the pseudogene TRBV3-2) with TRBJ1-5; TRBD1 matches 10 bases. CDR3 in amino acids: CASSQTGGAGNQPQHF. DNA for the CDR3: TGTGCCAGCAGCCAGACAGGGGGCGCCGGCAATCAGCCCCAGCATTTT.